This T cell receptor beta chain derives from a study of blood T cell repertoires in COVID-19. Clones were read by immunoSEQ multiplex PCR, and TCRdb kept only the in-frame ones, dropping some. The sample records some 220,000 clones, around 90% being singletons. Clinical histories supplied by participants themselves formed the basis of cohort assignment. For recovered donors of Cohort 3, there were two negative PCRs, clearance, or symptom resolution. The source material was PBMCs or T cells enriched from blood (not recorded which). The origin of this receptor is a woman younger than 45 who had recovered from COVID-19.

The DNA for the CDR3 is TGTGCCAGCAGCAGGACAGGGGGCAACTACTATGGCTACACCTTC. It encodes CASSRTGGNYYGYTF. The V and J genes are TRBV5-5 and TRBJ1-2; TRBD1 aligns across 11 bases. CDR3 length: 15 amino acids. Germline-derived CDR1 and CDR2 are SGHKS and YYEKEE (reference sequence). J lost 3 bases, V lost 4 bases, and 5 bases had no gene match.